What follows are 27 T cell receptor beta chains derived from one specimen sequenced in a study of read filtering for tumor transcriptome and immune sequencing. This library used roughly 400 ng RNA and molecular barcoded adaptors spanning alpha/delta and beta/gamma chains. One entry per CDR3 protein results from TCRdb running MiXCR on the reads. The sample includes some 20,000 distinct CDR3 sequences, approximately 20% seen only once; the top ten take about 25%. Material for sequencing was a population of CD138-negative cells sorted from bone marrow. The receptor set was obtained from a donor at least 40 years old with multiple myeloma.

V and J are TRBV30 and TRBJ2-3, with D possibly being TRBD2 (6 bases). The CDR3 contains 17 residues. Germline V lookup: CDR1 GTSNPN, CDR2 SVGIG (reference sequence). Trimming took off 1 base at V and 4 bases at J, with 21 bases between the two ends. The CDR3 protein is CAWSAYGLAPGADTQYF. For the CDR3, the DNA is TGTGCCTGGAGTGCCTATGGTTTGGCGCCGGGGGCAGATACGCAGTATTTT.

On this clonotype itself: A much more abundant neighbour one base away suggests this may be a read error. This chain connects TRBV7-2 to TRBJ2-1; 8 bases agree with TRBD1. The CDR3 totals 13 residues. From germline, CDR1 is SGHTA and CDR2 FQGNSA. Here the CDR3 reads CASIDRGQNEQSF. The CDR3 DNA sequence: TGTGCCAGCATCGACAGGGGTCAGAATGAGCAGTCCTTC.

This chain uses TRBV29-1 with TRBJ2-3; 8 bases fit TRBD2. The CDR3 is made up of 16 amino acids. Per the germline V gene, CDR1 is SQVTM and CDR2 is ANQGSEA. Germline trimming cut 6 bases from V and 2 bases from J; bases unmatched to any gene: 13. The CDR3, as DNA: TGCAGCGTGACGGGTGGACGGGGGGGTTTCACAGATACGCAGTATTTT. Translating gives CSVTGGRGGFTDTQYF.

This chain uses TRBV12-3 or TRBV12-4 with TRBJ2-5, with 7 bases that match TRBD2. CDR3 length: 13 residues. The V and J ends lost 1 base and 6 bases, in that order; junction bases with no gene match: 2. The CDR3, as DNA: TGTGCCAGCAGTTTAGGGGGAGGGAAGACCCAGTACTTC. Its protein product is CASSLGGGKTQYF.

Concerning this clonotype: A far larger clone lies a single base away; this is likely a read error. The chain carries TRBV11-2 and TRBJ2-1, with TRBD2 matching over 7 bases. CDR1 is SGHAT and CDR2 is FQNNGV in the germline V gene. J was trimmed by 8 bases and V by 2 bases; bases with no gene match: 21. This CDR3 has 19 residues. The CDR3, as DNA: TGTGCCAGCAGCTTAAGTGGGGCGGGAGTAATTGTTAGGGCAGATGAGCAGTTCTTC. The encoded protein is CASSLSGAGVIVRADEQFF.

In this sample, this clonotype turned up many times. J is TRBJ2-1 and V is TRBV6-6; D uncertain. There are 17 residues in the CDR3. Per germline, CDR1 MNHNY and CDR2 SVGAGI (reference sequence). V lost 2 bases, J lost 0 bases, and 14 bases lay in between. The CDR3 sequence: CASSYVMSRSSYNEQFF. The CDR3 coding sequence is TGTGCCAGCAGTTACGTCATGTCCCGCAGCTCCTACAATGAGCAGTTCTTC.

This clonotype was detected ten times or more. The chain combines TRBV6-2 or TRBV6-3 with TRBJ2-2; D is undetermined. CDR1 and CDR2 (germline): MNHEY, SVGEGT. The CDR3 spans 17 residues. Deletions cut 0 bases from V and 0 bases from J, with 11 bases between. The CDR3 is CASSYSTGGANTGELFF. CDR3 coding DNA: TGTGCCAGCAGTTACTCGACCGGCGGCGCGAACACCGGGGAGCTGTTTTTT.

This chain connects TRBV20-1 to TRBJ1-5; TRBD1 is a possible D gene (5 bases). Trimming stripped 6 bases from V and 3 bases from J, with 18 bases between. The CDR3 extends over 15 amino acids. Germline V gene sequence: CDR1 DFQATT, CDR2 SNEGSKA (reference sequence). Written as DNA, the CDR3 is TGCAGTGCCTCCTTGCGGCAGGGTAACAATCAGCCCCAGCATTTT. It encodes CSASLRQGNNQPQHF.

This clonotype occurred many times. A read error may produce the germline difference seen at one junction end. The chain employs TRBV20-1 and TRBJ2-1; maybe TRBD2 (5 bases). This CDR3 is built from 14 residues. CDR1 is DFQATT and CDR2 is SNEGSKA in the germline V gene (reference sequence). CDR3: CSAPQVADYNEQSF. DNA for the CDR3: TGCAGTGCTCCCCAGGTGGCAGACTACAATGAGCAGTCCTTC.

On this clonotype: This may be a read error, as it is one base from a much larger clone. The rearrangement links TRBV7-9 to TRBJ2-3; D gene unclear. This CDR3 region has 13 residues. From germline, CDR1 is SEHNR and CDR2 FQNEAQ (reference sequence). DNA for the CDR3: TGTGCCAGCAGCCTCCTTCGCACAGATACGCAGGATTTT. Translation gives CASSLLRTDTQDF.

Only a few counts were recorded for this clonotype. The CDR3 sequence: CATSRYEGTSGDGELFF. For the CDR3, the DNA is TGTGCCACCAGCAGATACGAAGGAACTAGCGGTGACGGGGAGCTGTTTTTT. This sequence joins TRBV15 and TRBJ2-2, with 8 bases identical to TRBD2. In germline, CDR1 is LNHNV, CDR2 YYDKDF (reference sequence). This CDR3 has 17 residues. Trimming removed 2 bases from V and 7 bases from J; junction bases left unmatched: 12.

This clonotype has a handful of counts. The rearrangement joins TRBV28 to TRBJ2-7; possibly TRBD2 for D (5 bases). V lost 2 bases and J 4 bases, leaving 18 bases between the germline ends. This CDR3 is 16 amino acids long. Germline CDR1 is MDHEN and CDR2 is SYDVKM. The CDR3 sequence: CASSLVDGVKLYEQYF. The DNA for the CDR3 is TGTGCCAGCAGTTTAGTGGACGGGGTAAAACTATACGAGCAGTACTTC.

This clonotype was observed a few times. The J gene is TRBJ2-4, the V gene TRBV7-2, with TRBD2 identical over 9 bases. The length of the CDR3 is 14 residues. Germline V lookup: CDR1 SGHTA, CDR2 FQGNSA. V shed 1 base and J 5 bases; nucleotides not matched to a gene: 0. CDR3: CASSLGLAENIQYF. The CDR3 bases are TGTGCCAGCAGCTTAGGACTAGCGGAAAACATTCAGTACTTC.

This clonotype was seen many times. V usage is TRBV7-8 and J usage is TRBJ2-5, with a possible D match to TRBD2 (5 bases). The V and J ends lost 1 base and 5 bases respectively, with 11 bases between them. CDR3 size: 14 residues. Germline V lookup: CDR1 SGHVS, CDR2 FQNEAQ. CDR3 coding DNA: TGTGCCAGCAGCTTAGGAGGGAACGGGGAGACCCAGTACTTC. Amino acids: CASSLGGNGETQYF.

This chain links TRBV14 with TRBJ2-3, with a weak D call TRBD2 (6 bases). The CDR3 spans 16 residues. V was pared by 2 bases and J by 2 bases, with 14 bases between. In germline, CDR1 is SGHDN, CDR2 FVKESK. CDR3 DNA: TGTGCCAGCAGCCAATCACTAGCTTTCGCCACAGATACGCAGTATTTT. The encoded protein is CASSQSLAFATDTQYF.

This chain joins TRBV28 and TRBJ2-7; unclear D gene. Trimming took 6 bases from V and 2 from J, leaving 14 bases between them. Germline V CDR1 and CDR2: MDHEN, SYDVKM. The length of the CDR3 is 14 residues. The CDR3 DNA reads as TGTGCCAGCAGCAGGACGCGCCTTACCTACGAGCAGTACTTC. It translates to CASSRTRLTYEQYF.

V is TRBV29-1 and J is TRBJ2-2, with 8 bases lining up with TRBD1. The junction had 7 bases not matched to a gene; V was cut back by 4 bases and J by 3 bases. There are 15 residues in the CDR3. Germline values: CDR1 SQVTM, CDR2 ANQGSEA. The CDR3 protein is CSVAPGGGHTGELFF. The CDR3 coding sequence is TGCAGCGTTGCTCCAGGGGGCGGTCACACCGGGGAGCTGTTTTTT.

V and J are TRBV2 and TRBJ1-4; D not certain. Germline values: CDR1 SNHLY, CDR2 FYNNEI. This CDR3 is built from 13 residues. Deletions cut 2 bases from V and 11 bases from J, with 12 bases between. CDR3 sequence reads: CASSELEGGKLFF. The CDR3 DNA follows: TGTGCCAGCAGTGAACTGGAGGGCGGGAAACTGTTTTTT.

The rearrangement uses TRBV6-2 or TRBV6-3 and TRBJ2-1; no reliable D call. Trimming left V 2 bases short and J 8 bases short, with 10 bases between. This CDR3 spans 13 amino acids. Germline V gene data show CDR1 as MNHEY and CDR2 as SVGEGT. The DNA of the CDR3 is TGTGCCAGCAGTTACCTCAGCCAGGATGAGCAGTTCTTC. It specifies CASSYLSQDEQFF.

Remarks on this clonotype: A much bigger clone sits one base away, suggesting this may be a read error. The chain recombines TRBV25-1 with TRBJ1-4, with D uncertain. The CDR3 extends over 15 amino acids. Deletions cut 6 bases from V and 3 bases from J, with 14 bases between. Germline CDR1 reads MGHDK; CDR2 reads SYGVNS. The CDR3 protein is CASSGMSGANEKLFF. In DNA form, the CDR3 reads TGTGCCAGCAGCGGCATGTCGGGAGCTAATGAAAAACTGTTTTTT.

By share, this clonotype counts as medium-sized. The CDR3 spells CASSSRWGYYEQYF. CDR3 nucleotide sequence: TGTGCCAGCAGTTCCCGATGGGGGTACTACGAGCAGTACTTC. The rearrangement uses TRBV28 and TRBJ2-7, with D perhaps given as TRBD1 or TRBD2 (5 bases each). V was cut by 4 bases and J by 3 bases, with 13 bases left in between. The CDR3 contains 14 residues. CDR1 MDHEN and CDR2 SYDVKM come from the germline V gene. Full variable domain (missing parts from reference TRBV28 and TRBJ2-7): DVKVTQSSRYLVKRTGEKVFLECVQDMDHENMFWYRQDPGLGLRLIYFSYDVKMKEKGDIPEGYSVSREKKERFSLILESASTNQTSMYLCASSSRWGYYEQYFGPGTRLTVT.

This clonotype was seen more than once but under ten times. V usage is TRBV2 and J usage is TRBJ1-2; D gene unclear. The CDR3 contains 13 residues. Deletions cut 0 bases from V and 2 bases from J, with 4 bases between. Germline V gene sequence: CDR1 SNHLY, CDR2 FYNNEI. CDR3 DNA sequence: TGTGCCAGCAGTGAAGCCCTAAACTATGGCTACACCTTC. It is translated as CASSEALNYGYTF.

This clonotype was observed at least ten times. V usage is TRBV5-1 and J usage is TRBJ1-1; TRBD1 matches at 9 bases. Germline CDR1 and CDR2: SGHRS and YFSETQ. The J segment lost 4 bases and the V segment lost 4 bases, leaving 8 bases of the junction unmatched. This CDR3 has 15 amino acids. The CDR3 nucleotides are TGCGCCAGCAGCGTAGGGACAGGGATTGTCACTGAAGCTTTCTTT. Protein: CASSVGTGIVTEAFF.

This clonotype was observed a handful of times. The CDR3 reads CASSGGGSETQYF. CDR3 bases: TGTGCCAGCAGTGGAGGGGGTTCAGAGACCCAGTACTTC. This chain joins TRBV2 and TRBJ2-5, with D perhaps TRBD1 (6 bases). V was trimmed by 4 bases and J by 4 bases, leaving 10 bases between them. The length of the CDR3 is 13 residues. Per the germline V gene, CDR1 is SNHLY and CDR2 is FYNNEI.

Remarks on this clonotype: Given a much more abundant clone one base away, this may be a read error. The CDR3, as DNA: TGTGCCAGCAGTTCGACGCTCAGCGAACTCTTCGGTGTGCAGTTCTTC. This codes for CASSSTLSELFGVQFF. V usage is TRBV27 and J usage is TRBJ2-1; no clear D gene. Germline CDR1 is MNHEY and CDR2 is SMNVEV (reference sequence). The CDR3 is made up of 16 amino acids. Trimming shortened V by 4 bases and J by 12 bases, and 25 bases separated the two germline ends.

In its sample, this clonotype was seen many times. The chain combines TRBV18 with TRBJ1-1; no firm D call. Trimming left V 1 base short and J 0 bases short, with 12 bases between. Germline CDR1 and CDR2: KGHSH and LQKENI. The CDR3 extends over 16 amino acids. CDR3 loop: CASSPLRWVMNTEAFF. The CDR3 DNA reads as TGTGCCAGCTCACCACTGAGATGGGTCATGAACACTGAAGCTTTCTTT.

There are many counts of this clonotype. V is TRBV20-1 and J is TRBJ2-2, with a possible D match to TRBD1 (5 bases). The CDR3 is made up of 15 amino acids. The V end was cut by 1 base, the J end by 3 bases, with 12 bases between. Per germline, CDR1 DFQATT and CDR2 SNEGSKA (reference sequence). This chain's CDR3 is CSARARLRDTGELFF. In nucleotides, the CDR3 is TGCAGTGCTAGAGCGCGTCTCAGGGACACCGGGGAGCTGTTTTTT.